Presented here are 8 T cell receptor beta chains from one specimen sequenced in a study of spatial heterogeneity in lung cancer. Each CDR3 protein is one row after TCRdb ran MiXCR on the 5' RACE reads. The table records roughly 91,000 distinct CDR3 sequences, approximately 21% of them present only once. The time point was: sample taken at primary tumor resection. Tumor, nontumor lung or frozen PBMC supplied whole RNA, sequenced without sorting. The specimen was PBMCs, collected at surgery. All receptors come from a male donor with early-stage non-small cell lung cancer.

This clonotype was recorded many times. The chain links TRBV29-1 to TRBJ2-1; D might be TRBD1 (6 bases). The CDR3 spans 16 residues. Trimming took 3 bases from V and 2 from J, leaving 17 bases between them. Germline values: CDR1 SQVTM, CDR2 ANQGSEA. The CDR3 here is CSVEVPGVTAYNEQFF. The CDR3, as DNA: TGCAGCGTTGAGGTCCCAGGGGTCACTGCCTACAATGAGCAGTTCTTC.

The CDR3 loop reads CASSVEVSSYNEQFF. The DNA of the CDR3 is TGTGCCAGCAGCGTAGAGGTGAGCTCCTACAATGAGCAGTTCTTC. The gene calls are TRBV9 and TRBJ2-1; D is uncertain. The length of the CDR3 is 15 residues. V gave up 0 bases and J gave up 0 bases, with 7 bases separating them. Per germline, CDR1 SGDLS and CDR2 YYNGEE.

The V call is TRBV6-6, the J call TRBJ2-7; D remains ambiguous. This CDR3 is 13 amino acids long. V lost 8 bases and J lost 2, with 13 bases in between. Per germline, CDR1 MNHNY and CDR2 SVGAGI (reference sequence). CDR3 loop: CASRRRATYEQYF. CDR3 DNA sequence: TGTGCCAGCCGCCGACGGGCCACCTACGAGCAGTACTTC.

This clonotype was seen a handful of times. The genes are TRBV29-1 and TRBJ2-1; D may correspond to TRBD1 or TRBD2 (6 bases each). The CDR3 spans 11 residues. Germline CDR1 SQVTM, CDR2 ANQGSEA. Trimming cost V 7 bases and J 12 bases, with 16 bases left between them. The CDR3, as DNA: TGCAGCGCTTCGGGAGCGACAGGGCAGTTCTTC. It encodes CSASGATGQFF.

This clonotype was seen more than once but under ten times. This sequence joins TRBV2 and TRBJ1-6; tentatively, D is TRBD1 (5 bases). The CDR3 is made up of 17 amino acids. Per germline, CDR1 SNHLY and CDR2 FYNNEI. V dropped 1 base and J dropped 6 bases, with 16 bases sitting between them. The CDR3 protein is CASSEETGVGGNSPLHF. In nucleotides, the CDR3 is TGTGCCAGCAGTGAAGAGACTGGCGTTGGGGGTAATTCACCCCTCCACTTT.

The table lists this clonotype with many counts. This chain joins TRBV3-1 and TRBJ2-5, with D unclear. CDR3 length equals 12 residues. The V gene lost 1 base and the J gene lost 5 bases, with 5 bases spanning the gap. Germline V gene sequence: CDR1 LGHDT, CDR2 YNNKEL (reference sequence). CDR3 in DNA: TGTGCCAGCAGCCAAGTGGGGGAGACCCAGTACTTC. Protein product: CASSQVGETQYF.

CDR3 loop: CASSRRDSSNSPLHF. CDR3 DNA: TGTGCCAGCAGCCGGCGGGACAGTTCTAATTCACCCCTCCACTTT. V is TRBV3-1 and J is TRBJ1-6; 7 bases line up with TRBD1. V lost 4 bases, J lost 6 bases, and 6 bases stayed unmatched. Germline CDR1 and CDR2: LGHDT and YNNKEL (reference sequence). The CDR3 extends over 15 amino acids.

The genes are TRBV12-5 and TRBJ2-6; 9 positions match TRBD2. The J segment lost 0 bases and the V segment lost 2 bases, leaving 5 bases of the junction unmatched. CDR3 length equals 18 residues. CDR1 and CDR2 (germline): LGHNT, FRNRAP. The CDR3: CASGLLAGASSGANVLTF. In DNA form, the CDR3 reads TGTGCTAGTGGTTTGTTAGCGGGGGCCTCCTCTGGGGCCAACGTCCTGACTTTC.